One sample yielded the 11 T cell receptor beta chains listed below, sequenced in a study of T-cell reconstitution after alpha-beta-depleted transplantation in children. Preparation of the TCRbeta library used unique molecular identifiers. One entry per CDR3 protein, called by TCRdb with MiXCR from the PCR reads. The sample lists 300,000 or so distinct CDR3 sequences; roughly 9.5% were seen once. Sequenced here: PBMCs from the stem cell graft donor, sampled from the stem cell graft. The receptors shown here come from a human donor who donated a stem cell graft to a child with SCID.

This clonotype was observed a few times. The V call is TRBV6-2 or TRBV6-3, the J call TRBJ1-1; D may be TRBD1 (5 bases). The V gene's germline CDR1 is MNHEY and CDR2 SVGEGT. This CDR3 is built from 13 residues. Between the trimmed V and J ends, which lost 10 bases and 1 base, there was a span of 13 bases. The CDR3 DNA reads TGTGCCACGGGGGATATATGGAACACTGAAGCTTTCTTT. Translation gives CATGDIWNTEAFF.

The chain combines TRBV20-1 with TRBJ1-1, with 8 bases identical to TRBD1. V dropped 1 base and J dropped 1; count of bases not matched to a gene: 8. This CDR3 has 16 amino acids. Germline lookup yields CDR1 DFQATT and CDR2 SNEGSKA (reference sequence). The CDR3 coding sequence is TGCAGTGCTAGAGCTGTGACAGGGGTCAGGAACACTGAAGCTTTCTTT. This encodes CSARAVTGVRNTEAFF.

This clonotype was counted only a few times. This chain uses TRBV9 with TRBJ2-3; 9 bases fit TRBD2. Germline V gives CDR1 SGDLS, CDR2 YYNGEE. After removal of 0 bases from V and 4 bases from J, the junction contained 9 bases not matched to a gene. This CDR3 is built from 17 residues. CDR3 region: CASSVEGIAGASDTQYF. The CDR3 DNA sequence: TGTGCCAGCAGCGTAGAGGGGATAGCGGGGGCGTCAGATACGCAGTATTTT.

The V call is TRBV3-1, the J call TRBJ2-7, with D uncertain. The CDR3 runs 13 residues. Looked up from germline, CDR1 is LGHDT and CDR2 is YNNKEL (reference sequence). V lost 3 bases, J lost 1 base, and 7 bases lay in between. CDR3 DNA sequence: TGTGCCAGCAGCCAGAAAAAGTCCTACGAGCAGTACTTC. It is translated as CASSQKKSYEQYF.

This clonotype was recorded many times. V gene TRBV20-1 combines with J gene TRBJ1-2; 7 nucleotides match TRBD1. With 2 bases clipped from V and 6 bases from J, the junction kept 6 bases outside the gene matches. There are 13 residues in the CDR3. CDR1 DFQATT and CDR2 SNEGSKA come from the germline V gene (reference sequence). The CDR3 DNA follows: TGCAGTGCTAGACCCACAGGGGCGGATGGCTACACCTTC. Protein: CSARPTGADGYTF.

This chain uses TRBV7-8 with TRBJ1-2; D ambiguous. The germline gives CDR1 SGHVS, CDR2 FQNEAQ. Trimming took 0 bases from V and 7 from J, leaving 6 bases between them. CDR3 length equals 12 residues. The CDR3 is CASSLALSGYTF. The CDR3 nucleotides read TGTGCCAGCAGCTTAGCACTTAGTGGCTACACCTTC.

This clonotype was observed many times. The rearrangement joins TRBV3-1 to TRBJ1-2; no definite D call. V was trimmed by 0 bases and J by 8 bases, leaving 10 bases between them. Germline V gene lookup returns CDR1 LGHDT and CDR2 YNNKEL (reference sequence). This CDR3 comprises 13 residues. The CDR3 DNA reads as TGTGCCAGCAGCCAAGATGACCCTGGGGGCTACACCTTC. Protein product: CASSQDDPGGYTF.

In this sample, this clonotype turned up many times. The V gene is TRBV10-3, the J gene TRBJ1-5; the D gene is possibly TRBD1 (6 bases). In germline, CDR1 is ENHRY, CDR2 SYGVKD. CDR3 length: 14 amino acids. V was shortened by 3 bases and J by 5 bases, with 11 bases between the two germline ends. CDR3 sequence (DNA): TGTGCCATCAGTGAAGGGGGGACTTATCAGCCCCAGCATTTT. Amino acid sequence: CAISEGGTYQPQHF.

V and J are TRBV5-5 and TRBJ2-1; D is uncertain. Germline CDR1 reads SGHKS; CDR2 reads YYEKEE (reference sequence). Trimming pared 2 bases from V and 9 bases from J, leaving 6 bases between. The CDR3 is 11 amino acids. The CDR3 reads CASSFNSEQFF. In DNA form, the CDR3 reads TGTGCCAGCAGCTTTAACAGTGAGCAGTTCTTC.

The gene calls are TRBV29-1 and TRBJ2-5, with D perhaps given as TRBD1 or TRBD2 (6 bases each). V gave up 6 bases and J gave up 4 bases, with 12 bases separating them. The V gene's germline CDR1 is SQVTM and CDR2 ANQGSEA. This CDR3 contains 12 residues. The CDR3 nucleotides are TGCAGCGTAGTACAGGGAGGAGAGACCCAGTACTTC. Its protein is CSVVQGGETQYF.

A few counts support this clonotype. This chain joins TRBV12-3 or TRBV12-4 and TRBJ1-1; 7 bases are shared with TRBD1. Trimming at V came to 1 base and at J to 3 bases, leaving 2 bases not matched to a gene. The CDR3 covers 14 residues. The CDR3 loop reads CASSLGQGYTEAFF. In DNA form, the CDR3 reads TGTGCCAGCAGTTTAGGACAGGGATACACTGAAGCTTTCTTT.